The 27 T cell receptor beta chains listed next were all sequenced from one sample in a study of Graves' ophthalmopathy and Graves' hyperthyroidism. Amplification of the TCR beta CDR3 regions used RNA transcripts (as template). HTBI primers were used in a first-round RT-PCR, which preceded a second-round multiplex PCR. TCRdb re-derived calls from the multiplex PCR reads in MiXCR, one entry per CDR3 protein. The table shows around 1,000,000 distinct CDR3 sequences, with about 36% occurring only once. Sequenced sample: peripheral blood or thyroid tissue (not recorded which). These receptors were collected from an adult man with Graves' hyperthyroidism.

This clonotype was observed at least ten times. The chain employs TRBV11-2 and TRBJ1-6; D possibly corresponds to TRBD1 (5 bases). This CDR3 spans 15 amino acids. V lost 0 bases and J 10 bases, leaving 13 bases between the germline ends. Looked up from germline, CDR1 is SGHAT and CDR2 is FQNNGV. The CDR3 nucleotides read TGTGCCAGCAGCTTAGATCTCAGGGTGCAGTCACCCCTCCACTTT. This translates into CASSLDLRVQSPLHF.

This chain joins TRBV11-1 and TRBJ1-1, with D unresolved. Per germline, CDR1 SGHAT and CDR2 FQDESV (reference sequence). The CDR3 has 17 residues. V was shortened by 1 base and J by 2 bases, with 17 bases between the two germline ends. CDR3 amino acids: CASSLESPRDLNTEAFF. The CDR3 DNA follows: TGTGCCAGCAGCTTAGAAAGCCCCCGAGATCTTAACACTGAAGCTTTCTTT. The variable domain in full, completed from reference TRBV11-1 and TRBJ1-1, reads EAEVAQSPRYKITEKSQAVAFWCDPISGHATLYWYRQILGQGPELLVQFQDESVVDDSQLPKDRFSAERLKGVDSTLKIQPAELGDSAMYLCASSLESPRDLNTEAFFGQGTRLTVV.

This clonotype has just a few counts. The rearrangement links TRBV7-8 to TRBJ1-5; no definite D call. This CDR3 comprises 13 residues. CDR1 is SGHVS and CDR2 is FQNEAQ in the germline V gene. Trimming removed 5 bases at V and 0 bases at J, with 5 bases between. The CDR3 coding sequence is TGTGCCAGCAGCGCATATAGCAATCAGCCCCAGCATTTT. Translated, it gives CASSAYSNQPQHF.

This clonotype occurred many times. J is TRBJ1-1 and V is TRBV9; TRBD1 matches at 7 bases. The trim removed 7 bases at V and 4 bases at J, leaving 10 bases unmatched. The CDR3 consists of 14 residues. CDR1 SGDLS and CDR2 YYNGEE come from the germline V gene. The CDR3, as DNA: TGTGCCAGCTCGACGACAGGGCGAAGCACTGAAGCTTTCTTT. It codes for CASSTTGRSTEAFF.

The chain recombines TRBV4-2 with TRBJ1-2; no firm D call. The CDR3 is 16 amino acids. Looked up from germline, CDR1 is LGHNA and CDR2 is YNFKEQ. Trimming left V 0 bases short and J 6 bases short, with 17 bases between. CDR3 residues: CASSQERSTIDHGYTF. The CDR3 DNA sequence: TGTGCCAGCAGCCAAGAAAGATCGACAATAGACCATGGCTACACCTTC.

This clonotype showed up many times. This chain uses TRBV12-3 or TRBV12-4 with TRBJ1-2; TRBD1 might be the D (5 bases). V lost 1 base and J lost 13, with 10 bases in between. CDR3 size: 11 residues. The CDR3 DNA sequence: TGTGCCAGCAGTTTAGGGCAGGGATGCACCTTC. It specifies CASSLGQGCTF.

The rearrangement links TRBV25-1 to TRBJ2-7; D might be TRBD1 (6 bases). There are 14 residues in the CDR3. The V end lost 6 bases, the J end lost 2 bases, and 14 bases lay between the germline ends. Germline V gene sequence: CDR1 MGHDK, CDR2 SYGVNS. The CDR3, as DNA: TGTGCCAGCAGCTCCCGACAGGATCCCTACGAGCAGTACTTC. This codes for CASSSRQDPYEQYF.

This clonotype has more than one count but fewer than ten. The chain couples TRBV14 to TRBJ2-5; the match to TRBD2 covers 9 bases. The CDR3 loop spans 16 amino acids. The germline CDR1 and CDR2 sequences are SGHDN and FVKESK. V lost 4 bases and J lost 1; bases outside the gene matches: 7. The CDR3 DNA reads as TGTGCCAGCAGCCCGTTTGGGCGGGGGGGCCAAGAGACCCAGTACTTC. This sequence encodes CASSPFGRGGQETQYF.

This clonotype was seen repeatedly, ten times or more. V is TRBV15 and J is TRBJ2-7, with TRBD2 as a possible D gene (5 bases). CDR3 length: 14 amino acids. V lost 1 base and J 0 bases, leaving 7 bases between the germline ends. CDR1 and CDR2 (germline): LNHNV, YYDKDF (reference sequence). This chain's CDR3 is CATSRGRNSYEQYF. Here the CDR3 DNA reads TGTGCCACCAGCAGAGGGAGGAACTCCTACGAGCAGTACTTC.

Regarding this clonotype: This CDR3 fails to terminate in the conserved phenylalanine or tryptophan, so it likely reflects a read error. Because the CDR3's place on the DNA is in doubt, the DNA is left out and the CDR3 is given as listed by TCRdb. The genes are TRBV7-2 and TRBJ2-5; the table names TRBD1, a call not compared with the DNA. CDR1 and CDR2 from the germline V gene are SGHTA and FQGNSA. The CDR3 totals 14 residues, both ends included. This chain's CDR3 is CASSFDRGIETQDV.

A remark on this clonotype: This may arise from a read error, as a much more abundant clone is one base away. The chain employs TRBV24-1 and TRBJ1-3; D gene unclear. Deletions cut 1 base from V and 4 bases from J, with 16 bases between. The CDR3 is 17 residues long. Germline loops: CDR1 KGHDR, CDR2 SFDVKD. The CDR3 loop reads CATSDFGQSPRGNTIYF. The CDR3 DNA follows: TGTGCCACCAGTGATTTCGGGCAGTCACCCCGGGGAAACACCATATATTTT.

This clonotype was detected only a few times. The chain has TRBV19 and TRBJ1-2; maybe TRBD1 (6 bases). Germline assignment: CDR1 LNHDA and CDR2 SQIVND (reference sequence). This CDR3 is built from 14 residues. The ends were cut back, 5 bases at V and 2 bases at J, with 12 bases in the middle. The CDR3 DNA sequence: TGTGCCAGTAGTCCGGGGGCGATCAACTATGGCTACACCTTC. This gives the protein CASSPGAINYGYTF.

This clonotype was picked up many times. The chain recombines TRBV7-9 with TRBJ2-7; perhaps TRBD2 as D (6 bases). This CDR3 region has 15 residues. The germline V gene has CDR1 SEHNR and CDR2 FQNEAQ (reference sequence). Trimming shortened V by 1 base and J by 4 bases, and 14 bases separated the two germline ends. CDR3 region: CASSLGQPEGYEQYF. The CDR3, as DNA: TGTGCCAGCAGCTTAGGGCAGCCGGAGGGGTACGAGCAGTACTTC.

As regards this clonotype: This could be a read error, since a much larger clone is one nucleotide away. Lacking the conserved final phenylalanine or tryptophan, this CDR3 likely reflects a read error. The J gene is TRBJ2-2, the V gene TRBV11-2; a possible D gene is TRBD2 (6 bases). The CDR3 spans 17 residues. Germline V lookup: CDR1 SGHAT, CDR2 FQNNGV. Trimming left V 0 bases short and J 7 bases short, with 18 bases between. This chain's CDR3 is CASSLDRRAPRIGELFS. CDR3 bases: TGTGCCAGCAGCTTAGATCGGAGGGCCCCAAGGATCGGGGAGCTGTTTTCT.

There are a few counts of this clonotype. This sequence joins TRBV5-1 and TRBJ2-7; 11 bases map to TRBD2. Germline CDR1 SGHRS, CDR2 YFSETQ. V was clipped by 5 bases and J by 4 bases; unmatched bases: 8. The CDR3 totals 15 residues. In nucleotides, the CDR3 is TGCGCCAGCAGTCGGACTAGCGGGTATTCTTACGAGCAGTACTTC. Translating gives CASSRTSGYSYEQYF.

V usage is TRBV3-1 and J usage is TRBJ2-5; a weak D match, TRBD1 (6 bases). Germline V gives CDR1 LGHDT, CDR2 YNNKEL (reference sequence). The CDR3 sequence is 15 residues long. V gave up 1 base and J gave up 5 bases, with 14 bases separating them. The CDR3, as DNA: TGTGCCAGCAGCCAAGTTACAGGGTTTGTGGAGACCCAGTACTTC. Translating it yields CASSQVTGFVETQYF.

This clonotype was counted only a few times. The rearrangement joins TRBV29-1 to TRBJ2-7; D not resolved. The germline CDR1 and CDR2 sequences are SQVTM and ANQGSEA. The CDR3 runs to 13 residues. The V gene lost 7 bases and the J gene lost 3 bases, with 16 bases spanning the gap. The CDR3 bases are TGCAGCGGGCGTATGGGCCCTAACTACGAGCAGTACTTC. This gives the protein CSGRMGPNYEQYF.

As regards this clonotype: Given a much more abundant clone one base away, this may be a read error. The rearrangement uses TRBV6-4 and TRBJ1-4; D unclear. Germline V lookup: CDR1 MRHNA, CDR2 SNTAGT. This CDR3 has 12 amino acids. V was cut by 8 bases and J by 3 bases, with 7 bases left in between. The CDR3 here is CASLAANEKLFF. The CDR3, as DNA: TGTGCCAGCCTGGCAGCTAATGAAAAACTGTTTTTT.

The chain combines TRBV24-1 with TRBJ2-7, with 8 bases matching TRBD1. CDR1 and CDR2 (germline): KGHDR, SFDVKD. CDR3 length: 10 amino acids. V lost 9 bases and J lost 7; bases outside the gene matches: 1. DNA for the CDR3: TGTGCCACCGACAGGGGTGAGCAGTACTTC. Protein sequence: CATDRGEQYF.

This clonotype has ten or more counts. This chain connects TRBV20-1 to TRBJ1-1; TRBD1 might be the D (6 bases). Germline V CDR1 and CDR2: DFQATT, SNEGSKA (reference sequence). CDR3 length: 12 amino acids. The ends were cut back, 1 base at V and 7 bases at J, with 10 bases in the middle. The CDR3: CSARGGQIEAFF. The CDR3 DNA is TGCAGTGCTAGAGGCGGACAGATTGAAGCTTTCTTT.

The chain couples TRBV25-1 to TRBJ2-3; TRBD1 is a possible D gene (5 bases). This CDR3 has 15 residues. Trimming left V 5 bases short and J 2 bases short, with 14 bases between. Per the germline V gene, CDR1 is MGHDK and CDR2 is SYGVNS. The CDR3 nucleotides are TGTGCCAGCAGTCCAAGTCAGGGAAACACAGATACGCAGTATTTT. Translating gives CASSPSQGNTDTQYF.

This clonotype has at least ten counts. V is TRBV12-3 or TRBV12-4 and J is TRBJ2-6; D gene unclear. Trimming stripped 3 bases from V and 5 bases from J, with 5 bases between. This CDR3 is built from 13 residues. The CDR3 sequence: CASSFVRANVLTF. As DNA, the CDR3 is TGTGCCAGCAGTTTTGTGAGGGCCAACGTCCTGACTTTC.

This chain links TRBV11-2 with TRBJ1-4, with 11 bases lining up with TRBD1. The CDR3 extends over 17 amino acids. After removal of 4 bases from V and 5 bases from J, the junction contained 9 bases not matched to a gene. Germline CDR1 is SGHAT and CDR2 is FQNNGV. For the CDR3, the DNA is TGTGCCAGCAGCTCCAGAAAGGGACAGGGGGAAAATGAAAAACTGTTTTTT. This codes for CASSSRKGQGENEKLFF.

This clonotype was seen at least ten times. The gene calls are TRBV19 and TRBJ2-3; D call uncertain. Germline CDR1 reads LNHDA; CDR2 reads SQIVND (reference sequence). The CDR3 has 13 residues. The V end was cut by 5 bases, the J end by 0 bases, with 6 bases between. The CDR3 DNA reads as TGTGCCAGTAGTTCGGATAGCACAGATACGCAGTATTTT. Encoded protein: CASSSDSTDTQYF.

V is TRBV15 and J is TRBJ1-1; D is possibly TRBD1 (5 bases). Germline CDR1 is LNHNV and CDR2 is YYDKDF (reference sequence). The CDR3 has 15 residues. V dropped 0 bases and J dropped 4 bases, with 12 bases sitting between them. The CDR3 bases are TGTGCCACCAGCAGAGACAGGGACGGGGGCACTGAAGCTTTCTTT. This codes for CATSRDRDGGTEAFF.

This chain connects TRBV10-2 to TRBJ1-1, with D hard to call. This CDR3 has 14 amino acids. The V end was cut by 2 bases, the J end by 4 bases, with 11 bases between. CDR1 WSHSY and CDR2 SAAADI come from the germline V gene. CDR3 protein: CASSEDGFGTEAFF. CDR3 bases: TGCGCCAGCAGTGAGGACGGCTTTGGCACTGAAGCTTTCTTT.

The chain is built from TRBV10-3 and TRBJ2-5; tentatively, D is TRBD2 (6 bases). Trimming took 10 bases from V and 4 from J, leaving 22 bases between them. The CDR3 has 15 residues. The germline V gene encodes CDR1 ENHRY and CDR2 SYGVKD. The DNA of the CDR3 is TGTGCCAGCAGACCACGACTAGTGAGGTTAGAGACCCAGTACTTC. Protein product: CASRPRLVRLETQYF.